This is a list of T cell receptor beta chains from one sample in a study of T cell responses to AZD1222 COVID-19 vaccine. Method: immunoSEQ multiplex PCR; TCRdb's copy keeps in-frame clones and lacks some. The sample records fewer than 150,000 clones, more than 85% being singletons. Source: peripheral blood, taken 28 days after the second AZD1222 dose. The origin of the receptors is an adult who received the AZD1222 COVID-19 vaccine. Both conserved end residues are part of each CDR3. The order of the fields is D gene, V gene, J gene, clone size, CDR3 DNA, CDR3 protein. The D gene is left open where the match is weak. Expanded clones get a size class; other rows say once, few or many, or leave the size out.

>-|TRBV7-2|TRBJ2-5|once
TGTGCCAGCAGCTTGTGGGGGGTCCAAGAGACCCAGTACTTC
CASSLWGVQETQYF
>TRBD2|TRBV15|TRBJ2-5|-
TGTGCCACCAGGGCTAGCGGGAGTGGGGAGACCCAGTACTTC
CATRASGSGETQYF
>-|TRBV11-3|TRBJ1-5|-
TGTGCCAGCAGCTTATTGCAGTACCATTATAGCAATCAGCCCCAGCATTTT
CASSLLQYHYSNQPQHF
>-|TRBV4-1|TRBJ1-2|-
TGCGCCAGCAGCCCCCCCTTTAACAGTGCCTATGGCTACACCTTC
CASSPPFNSAYGYTF
>-|TRBV4-1|TRBJ1-6|few
TGCGCCAGCAGCCAAGAGGTTGCAGGCTACTCGGAAAATTCACCCCTCCACTTT
CASSQEVAGYSENSPLHF
>-|TRBV12-3/TRBV12-4|TRBJ2-3|-
TGTGCCAGCAGTTTCGGTGCATATAATACGCAGTATTTT
CASSFGAYNTQYF
>TRBD1|TRBV12-3/TRBV12-4|TRBJ2-7|-
TGTGCCAGCAATAAGGGGGCCGGCGAGCAGTACTTC
CASNKGAGEQYF
>-|TRBV12-3/TRBV12-4|TRBJ1-1|-
TGTGCCAGCAGCTTAATGAACACTGAAGCTTTCTTT
CASSLMNTEAFF
>TRBD1|TRBV18|TRBJ1-1|-
TGTGCCAGCTCACTCTTTAGGGACAGGGAAGCTTTCTTT
CASSLFRDREAFF
>TRBD1|TRBV30|TRBJ1-2|once
TGTGCCTGGAGCCCGACAGGGGCGGGTGGAGGCTACACCTTC
CAWSPTGAGGGYTF
>TRBD1|TRBV6-5|TRBJ1-6|-
TGTGCCAGCAGGCCCAGGGGGGTCATAAGTTCACCCCTCCACTTT
CASRPRGVISSPLHF
>-|TRBV23-1|TRBJ2-7|-
TGCGCCAGCCCCTGGGAGAAATCCGAGCAGTACTTC
CASPWEKSEQYF
>TRBD1|TRBV5-1|TRBJ2-1|-
TGCGCCAGCAGGCCGGGACAGAATAATGAGCAGTTCTTC
CASRPGQNNEQFF
>-|TRBV7-2|TRBJ1-3|-
TGTGCCAGCAGCTCAGTTCCGGGGCCCCAGAGCACCATATATTTT
CASSSVPGPQSTIYF
>-|TRBV11-3|TRBJ1-3|-
TGTGCCAGCAGCTTGAAAGGGCGCCATGGAAACACCATATATTTT
CASSLKGRHGNTIYF
>TRBD1|TRBV7-9|TRBJ1-2|-
TGTGCCAGCAGTCTTAATCACAGGGGGCTCGACTATGGCTACACCTTC
CASSLNHRGLDYGYTF
>TRBD2|TRBV11-2|TRBJ2-7|-
TGTGCCAGCAGCACGATGAGCGGGGTCGAGCAGTACTTC
CASSTMSGVEQYF
>TRBD1|TRBV4-1|TRBJ1-1|-
TGCGCCAGCAGCTACCGGACAGGGACCATGAACACTGAAGCTTTCTTT
CASSYRTGTMNTEAFF
>-|TRBV5-1|TRBJ1-3|-
TGCGCCAGCAGCTTGGTCGATACCTCCTCTGGAAACACCATATATTTT
CASSLVDTSSGNTIYF
>-|TRBV6-6|TRBJ1-1|-
TGTGCCAGCAGCGGCGGGAAGGGGGGCCTCGAAGCTTTCTTT
CASSGGKGGLEAFF
>TRBD1|TRBV6-2/TRBV6-3|TRBJ2-3|-
TGTGCCAGCAGTCCCGAGCGGGCTATCGGGACAGGCTCCACAGATACGCAGTATTTT
CASSPERAIGTGSTDTQYF
>-|TRBV18|TRBJ2-3|once
TGTGCCAGCTCACCATGGGGGGGCACAGGTACGCAGTATTTT
CASSPWGGTGTQYF
>-|TRBV5-6|TRBJ2-1|-
TGTGCCAGCAGCCCGGACCGGACCAAAACCTACAATGAGCAGTTCTTC
CASSPDRTKTYNEQFF
>-|TRBV10-2|TRBJ1-1|once
TGCGCCAGCAGTGAGCTGGCAGGGCGAGGGACTGAAGCTTTCTTT
CASSELAGRGTEAFF
>-|TRBV4-3|TRBJ1-3|-
TGCGCCAGCAGCCAAGCACTGGAGCGAAACACCATATATTTT
CASSQALERNTIYF
>-|TRBV3-1/TRBV3-2|TRBJ2-7|-
TGTGCCAGCAGCCAAGATCTTGGCGGGCCCATCCCTTACTTC
CASSQDLGGPIPYF
>-|TRBV7-3|TRBJ2-3|once
TGTGCCAGCAGCACCTCCCGAGTTTCAGATACGCAGTATTTT
CASSTSRVSDTQYF
>-|TRBV7-2|TRBJ2-1|-
TGTGCCAGCAGCTTAGGCAGACCCAATGAGCAGTTCTTC
CASSLGRPNEQFF
>TRBD1|TRBV6-2/TRBV6-3|TRBJ2-5|-
TGTGCCAGCAGCCACGAGGACAGGGCCGGAGAGACCCAGTACTTC
CASSHEDRAGETQYF
>TRBD1|TRBV28|TRBJ2-2|-
TGTGCCAGCAGGACAGGGGGCCTTGGCACCGGGGAGCTGTTTTTT
CASRTGGLGTGELFF
>-|TRBV29-1|TRBJ2-1|-
TGCAGCGTCAAGCGGGACAACCTTAAGGACAATGAGCAGTTCTTC
CSVKRDNLKDNEQFF
>TRBD2|TRBV27|TRBJ2-3|-
TGTGCCAGCAGTTTGGCGGGAGGCACAGATACGCAGTATTTT
CASSLAGGTDTQYF
>TRBD2|TRBV7-2|TRBJ2-2|-
TGTGCCAGCAGCTCTCGACTAGCGGGGACCGGGGAGCTGTTTTTT
CASSSRLAGTGELFF
>-|TRBV5-1|TRBJ2-3|-
TGCGCCAGCAGCTTGAGGGGTCAGACTACAGATACGCAGTATTTT
CASSLRGQTTDTQYF
>-|TRBV2|TRBJ2-1|-
TGTGCCAGCAGCCGGGCGGTTTACAATGAGCAGTTCTTC
CASSRAVYNEQFF
>-|TRBV19|TRBJ2-5|-
TGTGCCAGTGGGGCGTCAGGAGAGACCCAGTACTTC
CASGASGETQYF
>-|TRBV15|TRBJ1-5|once
TGTGCCACCAGCAGAGCCTCAGGGCGGGGGTTCTGGCCCCAGCATTTT
CATSRASGRGFWPQHF
>-|TRBV7-8|TRBJ1-2|-
TGTGCCAGCAGCTTAGCGGGGACGGTGAACTATGGCTACACCTTC
CASSLAGTVNYGYTF
>-|TRBV13|TRBJ1-1|-
TGTGCCAGCAGCTTTAATGGGCGTCAGGCTGAAGCTTTCTTT
CASSFNGRQAEAFF
>-|TRBV5-6|TRBJ1-2|-
TGTGCCAGCAGCGATGACAGCTATGGCTACACCTTC
CASSDDSYGYTF
>TRBD1|TRBV27|TRBJ2-1|-
TGTGCCAGCAGGGGACAGGGTGGCTGGAATGAGCAGTTCTTC
CASRGQGGWNEQFF
>-|TRBV10-2|TRBJ2-5|-
TGCGCCAGCAGTGAGCGACTAGGGTTGCCCCAAGAGACCCAGTACTTC
CASSERLGLPQETQYF
>-|TRBV3-1/TRBV3-2|TRBJ2-1|-
TGTGCCAGCAGCCGAGGGCGGGGAAGCTCCTACAATGAGCAGTTCTTC
CASSRGRGSSYNEQFF
>-|TRBV5-1|TRBJ1-4|-
TGCGCCAGCAGCTTGAACAGTGCTAATGAAAAACTGTTTTTT
CASSLNSANEKLFF